This T cell receptor (beta chain) was recorded in a study of CD8 T cells in ankylosing spondylitis. Study-level findings and limits: Made up of 7 to 9 highly homologous variants, a TCR beta motif appeared characteristic of ankylosing spondylitis blood.

As for this clonotype: Its antigen is unidentified.

TCRdb reprocessed the 5' RACE reads with MiXCR, giving one entry per CDR3 protein. This sample carries 750,000 to 850,000 distinct CDR3 sequences, approximately 12% of them seen once, and the ten largest clones take just over 0.5%. CDR3 length: 15 amino acids. From germline, CDR1 is LGHNA and CDR2 YSLEER. Trimming left V 0 bases short and J 0 bases short, with 9 bases between. This chain connects TRBV4-3 to TRBJ2-7; D remains unclear. The sample comprised blood, either unsorted or a sorted T cell fraction (not recorded which). This TCR came from a male donor with ankylosing spondylitis. The CDR3 region has the DNA TGCGCCAGCAGCCAAGACCCGGCTAGCTCCTACGAGCAGTACTTC. This translates into CASSQDPASSYEQYF.